This record looks at one T cell receptor (beta chain) sequence and its context. The antigen is not known. Uncontrolled infection, other autoimmune disease, pregnancy or lactation disqualified patients from enrolment. A roughly 9.3 ml volume of fresh peripheral blood provided the PBMCs. The data are from a study of T cells in Graves' hyperthyroidism and ophthalmopathy. About the study: Sampling of peripheral blood happened at initial diagnosis, prior to any treatment. General study points: Progression to ophthalmopathy was predicted a median of 6.5 months early.

Regions amplified from RNA transcripts were the TCR beta CDR3 regions. The HTBI set primed first-round TCR CDR3 RT-PCR. TCRdb reprocessed the multiplex PCR reads via MiXCR and lists one record per CDR3 protein. The sample lists 350,000 to 450,000 distinct CDR3 sequences; roughly an eighth were seen once. Sequenced material: blood. The TCR sequence derives from a man in his forties or fifties with Graves' ophthalmopathy.

The CDR3 region is CSVEGDVQGAGGYTF. The CDR3, as DNA: TGCAGCGTTGAAGGGGACGTACAGGGGGCGGGTGGCTACACCTTC. The chain uses TRBV29-1 and TRBJ1-2; TRBD1 matches at 9 bases. The CDR3 is 15 residues long. Germline V lookup: CDR1 SQVTM, CDR2 ANQGSEA. V shed 1 base, J shed 7 bases, and the junction held 10 bases outside the gene matches. Complete variable domain (other parts from reference TRBV29-1 and TRBJ1-2): SAVISQKPSRDICQRGTSLTIQCQVDSQVTMMFWYRQQPGQSLTLIATANQGSEATYESGFVIDKFPISRPNLTFSTLTVSNMSPEDSSIYLCSVEGDVQGAGGYTFGSGTRLTVV.